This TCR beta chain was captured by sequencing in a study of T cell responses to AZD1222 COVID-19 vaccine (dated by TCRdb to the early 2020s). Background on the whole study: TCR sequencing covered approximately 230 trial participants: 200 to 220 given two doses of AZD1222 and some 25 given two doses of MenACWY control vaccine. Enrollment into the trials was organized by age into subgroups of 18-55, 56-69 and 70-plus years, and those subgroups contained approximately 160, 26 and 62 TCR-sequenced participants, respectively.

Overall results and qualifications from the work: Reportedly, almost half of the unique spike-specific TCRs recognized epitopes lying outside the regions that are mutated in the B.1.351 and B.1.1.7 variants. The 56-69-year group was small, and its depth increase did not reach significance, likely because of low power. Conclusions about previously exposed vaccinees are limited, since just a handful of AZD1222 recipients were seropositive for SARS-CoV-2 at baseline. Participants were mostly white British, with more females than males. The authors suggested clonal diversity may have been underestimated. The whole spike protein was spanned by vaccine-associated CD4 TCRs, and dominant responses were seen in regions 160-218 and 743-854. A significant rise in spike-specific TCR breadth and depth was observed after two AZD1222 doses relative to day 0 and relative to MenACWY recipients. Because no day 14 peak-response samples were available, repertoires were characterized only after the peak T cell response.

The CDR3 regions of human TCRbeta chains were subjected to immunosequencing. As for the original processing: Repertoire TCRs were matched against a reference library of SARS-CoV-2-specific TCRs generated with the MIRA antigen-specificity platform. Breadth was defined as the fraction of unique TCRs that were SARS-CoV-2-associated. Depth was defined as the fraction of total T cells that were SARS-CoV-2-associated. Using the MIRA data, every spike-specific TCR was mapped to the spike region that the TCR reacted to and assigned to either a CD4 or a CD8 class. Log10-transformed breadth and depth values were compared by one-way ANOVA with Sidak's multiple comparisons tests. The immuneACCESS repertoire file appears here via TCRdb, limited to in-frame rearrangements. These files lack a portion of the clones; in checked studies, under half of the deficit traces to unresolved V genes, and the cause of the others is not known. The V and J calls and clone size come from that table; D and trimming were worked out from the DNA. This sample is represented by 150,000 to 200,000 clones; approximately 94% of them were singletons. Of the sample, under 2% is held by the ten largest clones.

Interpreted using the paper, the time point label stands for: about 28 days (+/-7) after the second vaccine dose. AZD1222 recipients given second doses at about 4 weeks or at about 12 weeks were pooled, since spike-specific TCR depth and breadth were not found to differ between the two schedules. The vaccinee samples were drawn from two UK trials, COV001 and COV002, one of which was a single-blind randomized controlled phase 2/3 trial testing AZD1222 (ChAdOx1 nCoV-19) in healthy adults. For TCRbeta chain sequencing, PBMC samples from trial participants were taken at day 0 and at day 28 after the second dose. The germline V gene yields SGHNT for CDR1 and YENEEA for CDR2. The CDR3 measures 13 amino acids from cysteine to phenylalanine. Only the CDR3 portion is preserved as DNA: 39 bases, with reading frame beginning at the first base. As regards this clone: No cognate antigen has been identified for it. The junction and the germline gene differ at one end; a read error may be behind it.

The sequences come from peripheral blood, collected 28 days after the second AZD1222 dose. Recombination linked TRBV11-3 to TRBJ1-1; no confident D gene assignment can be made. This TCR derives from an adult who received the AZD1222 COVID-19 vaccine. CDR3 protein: CASSLEPNTEAFF. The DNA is TGTGCCAGCAGCCTAGAGCCGAACACTGAAGCTTTCTTT.